The clone carrying this TCR beta chain is labeled medium-sized. The sample originates from a study of blood T cell repertoires in COVID-19. Clones were sequenced by immunoSEQ multiplex PCR, and TCRdb holds only the in-frame ones, with some missing. The sample includes 200,000 to 250,000 clones, more than 70% seen only once; the top ten take roughly 13%. Germline lookup yields CDR1 SGHKS and CDR2 YYEKEE (reference sequence). The CDR3 extends over 15 amino acids. The J segment lost 3 bases and the V segment lost 4 bases, leaving 3 bases of the junction unmatched. The V and J genes are TRBV5-5 and TRBJ1-5, with 11 bases matching TRBD1. This receptor was taken from a human donor in a cohort sampled during active COVID-19. Material for sequencing was peripheral blood. For the CDR3, the DNA is TGTGCCAGCAGCCGGACAGGGGGCAACAATCAGCCCCAGCATTTT. It encodes CASSRTGGNNQPQHF.